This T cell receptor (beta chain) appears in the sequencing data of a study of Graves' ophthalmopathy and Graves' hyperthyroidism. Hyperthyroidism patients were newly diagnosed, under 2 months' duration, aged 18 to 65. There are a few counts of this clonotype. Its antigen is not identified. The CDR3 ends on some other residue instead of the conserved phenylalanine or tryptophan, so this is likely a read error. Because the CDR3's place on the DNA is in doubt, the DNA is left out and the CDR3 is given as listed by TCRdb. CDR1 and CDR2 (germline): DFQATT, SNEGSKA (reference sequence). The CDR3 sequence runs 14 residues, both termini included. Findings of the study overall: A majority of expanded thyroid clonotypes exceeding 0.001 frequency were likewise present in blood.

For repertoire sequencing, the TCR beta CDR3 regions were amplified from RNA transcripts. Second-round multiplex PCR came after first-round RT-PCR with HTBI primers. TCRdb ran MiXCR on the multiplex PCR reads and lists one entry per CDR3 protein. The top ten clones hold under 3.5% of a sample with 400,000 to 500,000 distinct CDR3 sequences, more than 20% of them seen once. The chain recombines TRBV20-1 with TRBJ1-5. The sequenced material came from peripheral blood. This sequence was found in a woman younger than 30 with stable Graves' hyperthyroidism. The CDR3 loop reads CSASAGEVVMPQQV.